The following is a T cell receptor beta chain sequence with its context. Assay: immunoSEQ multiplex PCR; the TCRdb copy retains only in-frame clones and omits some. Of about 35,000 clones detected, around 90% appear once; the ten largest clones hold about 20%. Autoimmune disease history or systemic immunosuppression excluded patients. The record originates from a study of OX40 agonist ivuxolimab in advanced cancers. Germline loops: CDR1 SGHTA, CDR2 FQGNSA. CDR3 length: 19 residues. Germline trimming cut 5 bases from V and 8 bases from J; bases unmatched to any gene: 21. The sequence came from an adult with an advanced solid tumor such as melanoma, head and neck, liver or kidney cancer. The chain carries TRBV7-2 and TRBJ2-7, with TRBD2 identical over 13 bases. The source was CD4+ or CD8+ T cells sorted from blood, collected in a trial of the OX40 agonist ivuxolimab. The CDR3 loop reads CASSLPIGGLAGPALQQYF. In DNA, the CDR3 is TGTGCCAGCAGCCTGCCGATTGGGGGACTAGCGGGACCCGCACTGCAGCAGTACTTC. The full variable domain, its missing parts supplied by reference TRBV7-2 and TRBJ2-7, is GAGVSQSPSNKVTEKGKDVELRCDPISGHTALYWYRQSLGQGLEFLIYFQGNSAPDKSGLPSDRFSAERTGGSVSTLTIQRTQQEDSAVYLCASSLPIGGLAGPALQQYFGPGTRLTVT.